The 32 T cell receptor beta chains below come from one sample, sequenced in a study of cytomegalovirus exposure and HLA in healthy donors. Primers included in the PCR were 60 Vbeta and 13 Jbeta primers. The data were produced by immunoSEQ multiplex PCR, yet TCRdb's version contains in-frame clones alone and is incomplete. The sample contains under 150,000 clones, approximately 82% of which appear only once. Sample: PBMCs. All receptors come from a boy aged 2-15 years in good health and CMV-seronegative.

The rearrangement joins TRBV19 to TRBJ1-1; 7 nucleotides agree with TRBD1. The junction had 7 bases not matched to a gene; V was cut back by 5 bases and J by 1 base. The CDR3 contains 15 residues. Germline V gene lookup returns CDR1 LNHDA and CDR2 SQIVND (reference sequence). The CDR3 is CASSRDSNPNTEAFF. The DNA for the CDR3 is TGTGCCAGTAGTCGGGACAGTAACCCGAACACTGAAGCTTTCTTT.

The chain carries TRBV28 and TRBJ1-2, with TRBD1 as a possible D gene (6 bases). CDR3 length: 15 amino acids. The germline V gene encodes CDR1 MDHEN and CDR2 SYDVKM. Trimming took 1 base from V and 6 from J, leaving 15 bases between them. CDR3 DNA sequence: TGTGCCAGCAGTTTATCCCAGGGGCCTGTCGATGGCTACACCTTC. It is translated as CASSLSQGPVDGYTF.

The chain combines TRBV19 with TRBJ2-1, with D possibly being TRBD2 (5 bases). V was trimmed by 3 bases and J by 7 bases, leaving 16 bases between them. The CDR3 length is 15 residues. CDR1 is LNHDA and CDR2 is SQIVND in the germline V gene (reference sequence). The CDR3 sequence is CASSMSETEGNEQFF. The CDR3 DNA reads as TGTGCCAGTAGTATGAGCGAGACCGAGGGTAATGAGCAGTTCTTC.

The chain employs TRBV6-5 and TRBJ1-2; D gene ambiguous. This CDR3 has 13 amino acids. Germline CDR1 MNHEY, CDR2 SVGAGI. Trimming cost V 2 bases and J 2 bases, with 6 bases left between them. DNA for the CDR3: TGTGCCAGCAGTTACGCACAGAACTATGGCTACACCTTC. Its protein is CASSYAQNYGYTF.

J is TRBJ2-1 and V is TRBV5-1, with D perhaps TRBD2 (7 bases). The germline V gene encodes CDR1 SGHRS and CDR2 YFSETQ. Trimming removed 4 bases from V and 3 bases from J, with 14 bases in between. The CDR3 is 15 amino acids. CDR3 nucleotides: TGCGCCAGCAGCCCGGGGGGCGGGAGCTACAATGAGCAGTTCTTC. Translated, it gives CASSPGGGSYNEQFF.

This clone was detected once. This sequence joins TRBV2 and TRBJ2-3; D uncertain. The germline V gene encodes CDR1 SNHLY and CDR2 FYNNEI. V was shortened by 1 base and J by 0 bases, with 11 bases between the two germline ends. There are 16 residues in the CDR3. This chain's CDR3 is CASSEVWRHSTDTQYF. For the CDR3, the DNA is TGTGCCAGCAGTGAAGTTTGGCGGCATAGCACAGATACGCAGTATTTT.

The CDR3 region has the DNA TGTGCCAGCAGCTTAGATCTCCAGTGGGGGGTAGCTTTCTTT. Its translation is CASSLDLQWGVAFF. This sequence joins TRBV11-2 and TRBJ1-1; D is perhaps TRBD1 (5 bases). The ends were cut back, 0 bases at V and 10 bases at J, with 15 bases in the middle. The CDR3 is 14 amino acids. Germline V gene data show CDR1 as SGHAT and CDR2 as FQNNGV.

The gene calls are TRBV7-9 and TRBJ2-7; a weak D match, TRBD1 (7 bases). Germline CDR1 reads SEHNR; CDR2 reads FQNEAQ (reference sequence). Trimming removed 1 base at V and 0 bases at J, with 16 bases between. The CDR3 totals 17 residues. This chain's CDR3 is CASSLGGGTASSYEQYF. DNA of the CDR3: TGTGCCAGCAGCTTAGGAGGCGGGACAGCGAGCTCCTACGAGCAGTACTTC.

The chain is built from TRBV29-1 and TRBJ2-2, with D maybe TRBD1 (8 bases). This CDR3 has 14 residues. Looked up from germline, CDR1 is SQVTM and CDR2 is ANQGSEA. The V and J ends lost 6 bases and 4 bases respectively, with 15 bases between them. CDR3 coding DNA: TGCAGCGTGGGGGGGACAGGAGGCACCGGGGAGCTGTTTTTT. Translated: CSVGGTGGTGELFF.

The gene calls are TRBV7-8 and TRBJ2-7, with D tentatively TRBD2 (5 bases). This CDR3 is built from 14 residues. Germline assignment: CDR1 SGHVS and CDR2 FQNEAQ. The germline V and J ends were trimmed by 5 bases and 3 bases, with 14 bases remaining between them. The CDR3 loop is CASSEGGRDYEQYV. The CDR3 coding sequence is TGTGCCAGCAGCGAGGGTGGCCGGGACTACGAGCAGTACGTC.

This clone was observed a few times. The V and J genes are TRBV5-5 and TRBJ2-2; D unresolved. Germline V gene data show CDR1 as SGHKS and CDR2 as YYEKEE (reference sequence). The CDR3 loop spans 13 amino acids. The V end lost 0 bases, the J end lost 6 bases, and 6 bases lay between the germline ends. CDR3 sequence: CASSLAGPGELFF. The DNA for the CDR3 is TGTGCCAGCAGCTTGGCCGGTCCCGGGGAGCTGTTTTTT.

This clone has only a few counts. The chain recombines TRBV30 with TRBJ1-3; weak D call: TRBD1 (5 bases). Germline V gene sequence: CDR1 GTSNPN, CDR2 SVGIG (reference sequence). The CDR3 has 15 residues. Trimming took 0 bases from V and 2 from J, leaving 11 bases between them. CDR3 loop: CAWSVRGGAGNTIYF. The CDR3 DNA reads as TGTGCCTGGAGTGTACGGGGCGGGGCTGGAAACACCATATATTTT.

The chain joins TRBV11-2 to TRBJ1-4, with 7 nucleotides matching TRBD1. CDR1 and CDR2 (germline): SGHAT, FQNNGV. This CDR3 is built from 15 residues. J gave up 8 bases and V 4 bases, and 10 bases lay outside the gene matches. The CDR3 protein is CASSSLQGRQEKLFF. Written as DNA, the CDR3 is TGTGCCAGCAGCTCCCTACAGGGGAGACAAGAAAAACTGTTTTTT.

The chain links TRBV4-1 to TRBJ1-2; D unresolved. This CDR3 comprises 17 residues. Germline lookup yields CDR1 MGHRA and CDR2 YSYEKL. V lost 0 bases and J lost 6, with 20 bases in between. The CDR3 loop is CASSQELPAQHGNGYTF. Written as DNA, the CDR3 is TGCGCCAGCAGCCAAGAGCTCCCGGCCCAACACGGGAATGGCTACACCTTC.

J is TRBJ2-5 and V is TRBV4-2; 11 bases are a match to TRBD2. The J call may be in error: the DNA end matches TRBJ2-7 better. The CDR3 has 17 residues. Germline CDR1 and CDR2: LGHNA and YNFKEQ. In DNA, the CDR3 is TGTGCCAGCAGCCGGAATAGCGGGGGGGGAAAGAGCTACGAGCAGTACTTC. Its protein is CASSRNSGGGKSYEQYF.

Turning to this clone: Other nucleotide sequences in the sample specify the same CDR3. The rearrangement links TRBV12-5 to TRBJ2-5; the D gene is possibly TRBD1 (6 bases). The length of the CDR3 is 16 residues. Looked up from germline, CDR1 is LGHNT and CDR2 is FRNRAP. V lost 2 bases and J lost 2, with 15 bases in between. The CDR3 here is CASGLLGRGEQETQYF. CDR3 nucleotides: TGTGCTAGTGGTTTGTTGGGCAGGGGAGAGCAAGAGACCCAGTACTTC.

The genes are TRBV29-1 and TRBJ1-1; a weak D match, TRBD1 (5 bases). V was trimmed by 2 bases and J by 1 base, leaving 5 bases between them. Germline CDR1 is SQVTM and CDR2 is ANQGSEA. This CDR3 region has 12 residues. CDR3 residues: CSVEQGNTEAFF. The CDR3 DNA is TGCAGCGTTGAACAGGGGAACACTGAAGCTTTCTTT.

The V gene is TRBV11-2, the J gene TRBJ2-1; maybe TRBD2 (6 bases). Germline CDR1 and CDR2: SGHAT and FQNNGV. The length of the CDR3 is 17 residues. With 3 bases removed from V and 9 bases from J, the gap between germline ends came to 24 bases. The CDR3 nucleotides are TGTGCCAGCAGCTTCGGCGATTCCGGGACTGGGGGTGGTGAGCAGTTCTTC. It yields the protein CASSFGDSGTGGGEQFF.

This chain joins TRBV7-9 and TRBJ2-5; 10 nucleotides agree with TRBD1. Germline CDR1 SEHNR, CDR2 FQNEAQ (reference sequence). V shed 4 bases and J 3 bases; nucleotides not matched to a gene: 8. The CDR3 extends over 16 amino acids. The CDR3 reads CASSSLGGQGKETQYF. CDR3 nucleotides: TGTGCCAGCAGCTCCCTGGGGGGACAGGGGAAAGAGACCCAGTACTTC.

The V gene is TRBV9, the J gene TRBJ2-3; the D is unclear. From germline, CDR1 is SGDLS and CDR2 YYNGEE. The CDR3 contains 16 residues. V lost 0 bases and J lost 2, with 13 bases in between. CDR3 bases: TGTGCCAGCAGCGTAGAACCAGCGCATACCACAGATACGCAGTATTTT. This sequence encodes CASSVEPAHTTDTQYF.

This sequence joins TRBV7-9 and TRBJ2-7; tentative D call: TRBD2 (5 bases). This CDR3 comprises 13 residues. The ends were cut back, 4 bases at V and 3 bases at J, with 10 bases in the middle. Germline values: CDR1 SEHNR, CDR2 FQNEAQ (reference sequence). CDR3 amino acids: CASSYGELYEQYV. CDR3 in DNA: TGTGCCAGCAGCTACGGGGAGCTCTACGAGCAGTACGTC.

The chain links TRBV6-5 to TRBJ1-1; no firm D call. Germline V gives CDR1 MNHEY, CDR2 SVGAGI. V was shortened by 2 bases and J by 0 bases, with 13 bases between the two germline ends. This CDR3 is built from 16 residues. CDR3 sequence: CASSYDRRGLNTEAFF. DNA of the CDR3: TGTGCCAGCAGTTACGATCGCCGAGGCCTGAACACTGAAGCTTTCTTT.

As DNA, the CDR3 is TGCGCCAGCAGCTTGGGAGGGTTGCAGTTCTTC. It codes for CASSLGGLQFF. V gene TRBV5-1 combines with J gene TRBJ2-1; the D gene is possibly TRBD2 (5 bases). The CDR3 sequence is 11 residues long. Germline V gene sequence: CDR1 SGHRS, CDR2 YFSETQ. V was cut by 0 bases and J by 12 bases, with 7 bases left in between.

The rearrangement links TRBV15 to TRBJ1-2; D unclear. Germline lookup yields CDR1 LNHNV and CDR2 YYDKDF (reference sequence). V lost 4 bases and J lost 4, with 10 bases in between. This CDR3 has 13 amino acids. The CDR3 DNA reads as TGTGCCACCAGCACAGACGGTATCTATGGCTACACCTTC. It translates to CATSTDGIYGYTF. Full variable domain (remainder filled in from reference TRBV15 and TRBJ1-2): DAMVIQNPRYQVTQFGKPVTLSCSQTLNHNVMYWYQQKSSQAPKLLFHYYDKDFNNEADTPDNFQSRRPNTSFCFLDIRSPGLGDTAMYLCATSTDGIYGYTFGSGTRLTVV.

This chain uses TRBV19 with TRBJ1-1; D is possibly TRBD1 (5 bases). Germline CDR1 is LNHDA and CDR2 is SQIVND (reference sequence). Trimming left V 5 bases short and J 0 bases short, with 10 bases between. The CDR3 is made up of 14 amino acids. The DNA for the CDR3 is TGTGCCAGTAGTTACCCAGGGATGAACACTGAAGCTTTCTTT. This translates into CASSYPGMNTEAFF.

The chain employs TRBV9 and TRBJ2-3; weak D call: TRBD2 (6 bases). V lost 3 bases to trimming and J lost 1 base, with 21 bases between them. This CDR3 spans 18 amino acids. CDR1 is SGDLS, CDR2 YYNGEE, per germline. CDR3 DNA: TGTGCCAGCAGCGCACGTCGGACGGGACTGACCCGCACAGATACGCAGTATTTT. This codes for CASSARRTGLTRTDTQYF.

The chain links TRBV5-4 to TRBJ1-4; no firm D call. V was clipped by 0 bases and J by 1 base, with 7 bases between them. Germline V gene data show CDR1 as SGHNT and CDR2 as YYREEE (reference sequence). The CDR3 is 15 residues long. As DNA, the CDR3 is TGTGCCAGCAGCTTGGGGTACAAAACTAATGAAAAACTGTTTTTT. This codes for CASSLGYKTNEKLFF.

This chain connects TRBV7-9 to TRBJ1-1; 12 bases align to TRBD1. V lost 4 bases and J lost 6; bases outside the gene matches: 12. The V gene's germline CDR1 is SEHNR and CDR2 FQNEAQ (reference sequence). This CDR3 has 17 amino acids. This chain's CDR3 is CASSSPGQGALRPEAFF. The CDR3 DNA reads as TGTGCCAGCAGCTCTCCGGGACAGGGGGCGCTCAGGCCTGAAGCTTTCTTT. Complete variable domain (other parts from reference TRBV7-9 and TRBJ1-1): DTGVSQNPRHKITKRGQNVTFRCDPISEHNRLYWYRQTLGQGPEFLTYFQNEAQLEKSRLLSDRFSAERPKGSFSTLEIQRTEQGDSAMYLCASSSPGQGALRPEAFFGQGTRLTVV.

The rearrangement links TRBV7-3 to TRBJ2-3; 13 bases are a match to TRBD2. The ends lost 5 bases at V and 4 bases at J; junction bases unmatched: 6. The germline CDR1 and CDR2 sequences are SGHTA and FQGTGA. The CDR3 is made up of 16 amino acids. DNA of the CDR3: TGTGCCAGCAGCCCCAGGACTAGCGGGGGTTCAGATACGCAGTATTTT. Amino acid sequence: CASSPRTSGGSDTQYF. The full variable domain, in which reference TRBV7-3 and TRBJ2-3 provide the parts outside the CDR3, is GAGVSQTPSNKVTEKGKYVELRCDPISGHTALYWYRQSLGQGPEFLIYFQGTGAADDSGLPNDRFFAVRPEGSVSTLKIQRTERGDSAVYLCASSPRTSGGSDTQYFGPGTRLTVL.

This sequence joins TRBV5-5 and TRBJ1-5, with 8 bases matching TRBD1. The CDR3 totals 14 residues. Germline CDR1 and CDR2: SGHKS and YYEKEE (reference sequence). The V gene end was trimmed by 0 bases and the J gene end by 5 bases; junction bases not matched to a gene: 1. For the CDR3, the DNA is TGTGCCAGCAGCTTGGGACAGGGGTATCAGCCCCAGCATTTT. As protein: CASSLGQGYQPQHF. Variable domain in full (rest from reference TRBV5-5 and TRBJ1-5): DAGVTQSPTHLIKTRGQQVTLRCSPISGHKSVSWYQQVLGQGPQFIFQYYEKEERGRGNFPDRFSARQFPNYSSELNVNALLLGDSALYLCASSLGQGYQPQHFGDGTRLSIL.

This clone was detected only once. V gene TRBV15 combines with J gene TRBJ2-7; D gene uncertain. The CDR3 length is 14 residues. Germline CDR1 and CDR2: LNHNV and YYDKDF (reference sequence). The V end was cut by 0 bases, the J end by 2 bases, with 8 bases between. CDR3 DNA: TGTGCCACCAGCAGAGATCCCGGAGCCTACGAGCAGTACGTC. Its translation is CATSRDPGAYEQYV.

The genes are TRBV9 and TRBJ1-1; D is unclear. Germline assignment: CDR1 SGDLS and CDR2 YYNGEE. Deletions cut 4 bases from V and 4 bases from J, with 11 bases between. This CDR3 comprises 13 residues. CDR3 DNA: TGTGCCAGCAGCAGTCAAGCTCGCACTGAAGCTTTCTTT. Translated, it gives CASSSQARTEAFF. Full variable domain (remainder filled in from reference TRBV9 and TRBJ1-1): DSGVTQTPKHLITATGQRVTLRCSPRSGDLSVYWYQQSLDQGLQFLIQYYNGEERAKGNILERFSAQQFPDLHSELNLSSLELGDSALYFCASSSQARTEAFFGQGTRLTVV.